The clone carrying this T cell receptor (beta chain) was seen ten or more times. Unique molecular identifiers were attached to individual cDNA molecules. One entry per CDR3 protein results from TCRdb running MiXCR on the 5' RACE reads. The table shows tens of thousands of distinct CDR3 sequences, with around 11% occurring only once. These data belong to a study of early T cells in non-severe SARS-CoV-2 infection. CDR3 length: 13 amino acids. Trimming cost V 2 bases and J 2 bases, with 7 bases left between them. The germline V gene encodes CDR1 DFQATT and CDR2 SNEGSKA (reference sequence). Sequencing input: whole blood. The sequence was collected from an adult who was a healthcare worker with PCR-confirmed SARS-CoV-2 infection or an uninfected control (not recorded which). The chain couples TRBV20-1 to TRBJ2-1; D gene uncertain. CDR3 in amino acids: CSARKVTYNEQFF. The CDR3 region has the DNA TGCAGTGCTAGAAAGGTTACCTACAATGAGCAGTTCTTC.